The T cell receptor (beta chain) under discussion was sequenced for a study of CD8 T cells in Susac syndrome. V lost 7 bases, J lost 3 bases, and 5 bases stayed unmatched. This CDR3 has 14 residues. From germline, CDR1 is SNHLY and CDR2 FYNNEI. Random-hexamer reverse transcription was applied to roughly 0.5 to 1 ug RNA. TCR beta CDR3 was amplified by immunoSEQ multiplex PCR. This amplification extended across 54 Vbeta and 13 Jbeta segments. MiXCR, run by TCRdb on the immunoSEQ multiplex PCR reads, gives a single entry per CDR3 protein. The table has a few hundred thousand distinct CDR3 sequences, around 91% seen once. This clonotype was picked up one time. Sequencing of TCR beta drew on CD8+ and CD4+ T cells from blood. Negative isolation yielded CD8+ and CD4+ T cells; FACS enriched TEMRA cells.

This chain connects TRBV2 to TRBJ2-4; 8 nucleotides align to TRBD1. Material for sequencing was CD8+ T cells from PBMCs. The TCR comes from a human donor with multiple sclerosis. CDR3 sequence (DNA): TGTGCCAGCATTCCAGGGGGCGGCAAAAACATTCAGTACTTC. Encoded protein: CASIPGGGKNIQYF.